This TCR beta chain emerged from a study of cytomegalovirus exposure and HLA in healthy donors. PCR employed 60 Vbeta and 13 Jbeta primers. Some clones are missing from TCRdb's copy, which holds only in-frame ones; the method was immunoSEQ multiplex PCR. Of 130,000 to 150,000 clones in the sample, under 85% are singletons; the top ten hold about 6.9%. Findings and caveats of the study: An Asian-associated ancestry cluster reportedly showed fewer N-insertions than the roughly 700-donor mean in a later analysis.

In regard to this clone: Its antigen is not identified.

Germline V gene data show CDR1 as SGHAT and CDR2 as FQNNGV. The V segment lost 0 bases and the J segment 6 bases; nucleotides outside the gene matches: 10. The CDR3 is 17 residues long. The specimen sequenced was PBMCs. The chain joins TRBV11-2 to TRBJ2-3, with 9 bases matching TRBD1. This receptor was identified in a woman aged 40 to 50 in good health and CMV-seropositive. Here the CDR3 reads CASSLETDRGLRDTQYF. CDR3 sequence (DNA): TGTGCCAGCAGCTTAGAGACGGACAGGGGCCTCAGGGATACGCAGTATTTT.